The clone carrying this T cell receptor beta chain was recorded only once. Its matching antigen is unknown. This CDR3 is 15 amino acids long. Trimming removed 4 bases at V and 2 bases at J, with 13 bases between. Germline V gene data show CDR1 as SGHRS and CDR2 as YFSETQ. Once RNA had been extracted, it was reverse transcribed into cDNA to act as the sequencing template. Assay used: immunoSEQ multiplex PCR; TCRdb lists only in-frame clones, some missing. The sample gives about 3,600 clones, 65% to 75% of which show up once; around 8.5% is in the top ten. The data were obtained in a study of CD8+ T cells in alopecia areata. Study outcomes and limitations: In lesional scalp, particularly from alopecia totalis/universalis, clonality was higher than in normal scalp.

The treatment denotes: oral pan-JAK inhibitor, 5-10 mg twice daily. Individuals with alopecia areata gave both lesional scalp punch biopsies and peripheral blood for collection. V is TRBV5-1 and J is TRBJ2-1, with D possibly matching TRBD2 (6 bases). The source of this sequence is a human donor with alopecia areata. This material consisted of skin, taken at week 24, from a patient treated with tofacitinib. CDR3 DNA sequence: TGCGCCAGCAGCCTCGGGAGCCTAACCTACAATGAGCAGTTCTTC. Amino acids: CASSLGSLTYNEQFF.